This T cell receptor (beta chain) originates from a study of blood T cell repertoires in COVID-19. The overall study: Italy, Spain and the United States were the sources of the convalescent and acute COVID-19 samples. PBMCs, B-cell-depleted T cells, or T cells provided the cDNA or gDNA that made up the material.

CDR1 and CDR2 (germline): SGHTS, YDEGEE. V was clipped by 2 bases and J by 1 base; unmatched bases: 9. The CDR3 contains 17 residues. The method was immunoSEQ multiplex PCR; TCRdb's version includes in-frame clones alone and lacks a portion of them. The sample has around 170,000 clones, 84% seen once. The TCR sequence derives from a man between 18 and 29 years old with active or convalescent COVID-19. V usage is TRBV5-8 and J usage is TRBJ1-5, with 7 positions matching TRBD1. Source material: peripheral blood. CDR3 bases: TGTGCCAGCAGCTTTACGAGACAGGGTAGGAGCAATCAGCCCCAGCATTTT. Translating gives CASSFTRQGRSNQPQHF.